One and the same sample provided the 20 T cell receptor beta chains below, sequenced in a study of T cells in Graves' hyperthyroidism and ophthalmopathy. Researchers amplified the TCR beta CDR3 regions from RNA transcripts. The HTBI primer set drove a first-round RT-PCR of the TCR CDR3. Each CDR3 protein gets one entry after TCRdb re-called the multiplex PCR reads with MiXCR. Among roughly 710,000 distinct CDR3 sequences listed, about 35% were seen once. What was sequenced was blood. The receptors stem from a woman aged 40 to 50 with Graves' hyperthyroidism.

The sample holds many counts of this clonotype. V and J are TRBV29-1 and TRBJ1-2, with D unresolved. The CDR3 sequence is 9 residues long. Germline-derived CDR1 and CDR2 are SQVTM and ANQGSEA. With 4 bases removed from V and 8 bases from J, the gap between germline ends came to 5 bases. The CDR3 spells CSVVEGYTF. The CDR3 nucleotides are TGCAGCGTTGTGGAAGGCTACACCTTC. The variable domain in full, completed from reference TRBV29-1 and TRBJ1-2, reads SAVISQKPSRDICQRGTSLTIQCQVDSQVTMMFWYRQQPGQSLTLIATANQGSEATYESGFVIDKFPISRPNLTFSTLTVSNMSPEDSSIYLCSVVEGYTFGSGTRLTVV.

There are many counts of this clonotype. The chain combines TRBV29-1 with TRBJ1-6; D is perhaps TRBD1 (6 bases). Germline V gives CDR1 SQVTM, CDR2 ANQGSEA. Deletions cut 5 bases from V and 8 bases from J, with 13 bases between. The CDR3 totals 13 residues. The CDR3 reads CSVRQVPYSPLHF. CDR3 DNA: TGCAGCGTTCGACAGGTTCCGTATTCACCCCTCCACTTT. The full variable domain, its missing parts supplied by reference TRBV29-1 and TRBJ1-6, is SAVISQKPSRDICQRGTSLTIQCQVDSQVTMMFWYRQQPGQSLTLIATANQGSEATYESGFVIDKFPISRPNLTFSTLTVSNMSPEDSSIYLCSVRQVPYSPLHFGNGTRLTVT.

This clonotype has ten or more counts. This chain uses TRBV10-3 with TRBJ2-5, with TRBD2 matching 8 bases. The CDR3 loop spans 15 amino acids. CDR1 ENHRY and CDR2 SYGVKD come from the germline V gene. Unmatched junction bases numbered 9, after V lost 7 bases and J lost 2 bases. CDR3 coding DNA: TGTGCCATCACGGCGGCGGGGGGCCCACAAGAGACCCAGTACTTC. The encoded protein is CAITAAGGPQETQYF.

This chain uses TRBV29-1 with TRBJ1-1, with TRBD1 as a possible D gene (6 bases). The CDR3 loop spans 14 amino acids. V lost 6 bases to trimming and J lost 3 bases, with 17 bases between them. Germline CDR1 SQVTM, CDR2 ANQGSEA. CDR3: CSVWPTGRDTEAFF. The CDR3 DNA is TGCAGCGTATGGCCAACAGGGCGGGACACTGAAGCTTTCTTT.

The chain is built from TRBV20-1 and TRBJ1-4, with D perhaps matching TRBD1 (5 bases). The CDR3 totals 15 residues. The ends were cut back, 3 bases at V and 2 bases at J, with 13 bases in the middle. Germline lookup yields CDR1 DFQATT and CDR2 SNEGSKA (reference sequence). CDR3 bases: TGCAGTGCTAGCAGCCGACGGGGCACTAATGAAAAACTGTTTTTT. It specifies CSASSRRGTNEKLFF.

This clonotype was seen a few times. CDR3 residues: CASSLADGVGGSLHF. CDR3 DNA sequence: TGTGCCAGCAGTTTAGCGGACGGAGTCGGGGGGTCCCTCCACTTT. The V call is TRBV12-3 or TRBV12-4, the J call TRBJ1-6; possibly TRBD1 for D (5 bases). The CDR3 covers 15 residues. Between the trimmed V and J ends, which lost 0 bases and 14 bases, there was a span of 17 bases.

This clonotype was detected ten times or more. The chain joins TRBV25-1 to TRBJ1-2; possibly TRBD1 for D (6 bases). CDR1 MGHDK and CDR2 SYGVNS come from the germline V gene. The CDR3 sequence is 15 residues long. Trimming stripped 0 bases from V and 2 bases from J, with 10 bases between. In nucleotides, the CDR3 is TGTGCCAGCAGTGAATATAGGACAGCCAACTATGGCTACACCTTC. This gives the protein CASSEYRTANYGYTF.

This chain links TRBV19 with TRBJ1-1; 9 positions match TRBD1. The CDR3 is 15 residues long. V was pared by 9 bases and J by 5 bases, with 13 bases of the junction left unmatched. CDR1 is LNHDA and CDR2 is SQIVND in the germline V gene (reference sequence). The CDR3 sequence: CASSYGRDRETEAFF. The CDR3 DNA reads as TGTGCCAGCAGTTACGGCCGGGACAGGGAGACTGAAGCTTTCTTT.

The chain links TRBV29-1 to TRBJ2-2; D call uncertain. Germline CDR1 is SQVTM and CDR2 is ANQGSEA. The CDR3 loop spans 14 amino acids. V lost 2 bases, J lost 5 bases, and 12 bases lay in between. The DNA for the CDR3 is TGCAGCGTTGAAAATGTTGTGGGGACCGGGGAGCTGTTTTTT. Its protein product is CSVENVVGTGELFF.

This clonotype was observed a handful of times. DNA of the CDR3: TGTGCCAGCAGCTTATTTTCTCCAACTAATGAAAAACTGTTTTTT. It encodes CASSLFSPTNEKLFF. The chain is built from TRBV7-9 and TRBJ1-4; no clear D. Trimming took 2 bases from V and 0 from J, leaving 7 bases between them. Germline V gene sequence: CDR1 SEHNR, CDR2 FQNEAQ (reference sequence). The CDR3 sequence is 15 residues long. Looking up the rest from reference TRBV7-9 and TRBJ1-4 gives the full variable domain: DTGVSQNPRHKITKRGQNVTFRCDPISEHNRLYWYRQTLGQGPEFLTYFQNEAQLEKSRLLSDRFSAERPKGSFSTLEIQRTEQGDSAMYLCASSLFSPTNEKLFFGSGTQLSVL.

Concerning this clonotype: This sequence may be a read error, since a much larger clone differs from it by one base. The rearrangement uses TRBV19 and TRBJ2-2; D might be TRBD2 (5 bases). This CDR3 contains 15 residues. Germline V gene data show CDR1 as LNHDA and CDR2 as SQIVND (reference sequence). CDR3 region: CASSIVGQNTGELLF. In DNA, the CDR3 is TGTGCCAGTAGTATAGTTGGGCAGAACACCGGGGAGCTGCTTTTT.

This clonotype was found many times. The chain joins TRBV4-3 to TRBJ2-7; D not certain. Germline V gene data show CDR1 as LGHNA and CDR2 as YSLEER. The ends were cut back, 1 base at V and 3 bases at J, with 10 bases in the middle. The CDR3 is made up of 14 amino acids. The DNA for the CDR3 is TGCGCCAGCAGCCAAGGCGGCAGTCACTACGAGCAGTACTTC. Residues: CASSQGGSHYEQYF.

The sample holds one count of this clonotype. The rearrangement links TRBV19 to TRBJ2-3, with 7 bases fitting TRBD2. The germline CDR1 and CDR2 sequences are LNHDA and SQIVND (reference sequence). The CDR3 totals 15 residues. Trimming cost V 2 bases and J 3 bases; bases outside gene matches: 5. CDR3 in amino acids: CASSIYRRGTDTQYF. As DNA, the CDR3 is TGTGCCAGTAGTATATACAGGCGGGGGACAGATACGCAGTATTTT.

The rearrangement links TRBV7-8 to TRBJ2-2, with 7 bases identical to TRBD1. After removal of 3 bases from V and 4 bases from J, the junction contained 2 bases not matched to a gene. The CDR3 runs to 14 residues. CDR1 and CDR2 (germline): SGHVS, FQNEAQ. The CDR3 region has the DNA TGTGCCAGCAGCTTGGGACAGCCCACCGGGGAGCTGTTTTTT. Residues: CASSLGQPTGELFF.

This clonotype was seen a few times. This rearrangement joins TRBV11-2 to TRBJ2-2; no firm D call. The CDR3 has 15 residues. Looked up from germline, CDR1 is SGHAT and CDR2 is FQNNGV. V gave up 3 bases and J gave up 1 base, with 9 bases separating them. The CDR3 bases are TGTGCCAGCAGCTTCGCATCTGGGAACACCGGGGAGCTGTTTTTT. Its translation: CASSFASGNTGELFF. Full variable domain (rest looked up from reference TRBV11-2 and TRBJ2-2): EAGVAQSPRYKIIEKRQSVAFWCNPISGHATLYWYQQILGQGPKLLIQFQNNGVVDDSQLPKDRFSAERLKGVDSTLKIQPAKLEDSAVYLCASSFASGNTGELFFGEGSRLTVL.

The J gene is TRBJ2-7, the V gene TRBV4-3, with D possibly being TRBD1 (7 bases). The CDR3 totals 16 residues. The V end lost 0 bases, the J end lost 4 bases, and 16 bases lay between the germline ends. Per germline, CDR1 LGHNA and CDR2 YSLEER. For the CDR3, the DNA is TGCGCCAGCAGCCAAGAGGGCGGCAGGGGGGTATACGAGCAGTACTTC. This codes for CASSQEGGRGVYEQYF.

This clonotype was seen at least ten times. The chain has TRBV5-1 and TRBJ1-2; D ambiguous. CDR1 is SGHRS and CDR2 is YFSETQ in the germline V gene. The CDR3 runs to 14 residues. V lost 0 bases and J lost 8, with 14 bases in between. The DNA for the CDR3 is TGCGCCAGCAGCTTGGGCCGGACTACATTAGGCTACACCTTC. It translates to CASSLGRTTLGYTF.

This clonotype was seen ten or more times. J is TRBJ1-5 and V is TRBV10-3; D perhaps matches TRBD1 (6 bases). The CDR3 spans 15 residues. Trimming stripped 4 bases from V and 4 bases from J, with 14 bases between. CDR1 and CDR2 (germline): ENHRY, SYGVKD. CDR3 DNA sequence: TGTGCCATCAGTGGGGGGCAGGGGAGTAATCAGCCCCAGCATTTT. Translating gives CAISGGQGSNQPQHF.

This chain connects TRBV7-9 to TRBJ2-7; 7 bases line up with TRBD2. J lost 9 bases, V lost 4 bases, and 9 bases had no gene match. The CDR3 is made up of 13 amino acids. Germline V gene lookup returns CDR1 SEHNR and CDR2 FQNEAQ (reference sequence). This CDR3 reads CASSSTGGGGQYF. The CDR3 region has the DNA TGTGCCAGCAGCTCGACGGGCGGGGGAGGGCAGTACTTC. The full variable domain, its missing parts supplied by reference TRBV7-9 and TRBJ2-7, is DTGVSQNPRHKITKRGQNVTFRCDPISEHNRLYWYRQTLGQGPEFLTYFQNEAQLEKSRLLSDRFSAERPKGSFSTLEIQRTEQGDSAMYLCASSSTGGGGQYFGPGTRLTVT.

This clonotype was found many times. The chain joins TRBV5-5 to TRBJ1-2; 7 bases line up with TRBD1. The length of the CDR3 is 14 residues. The germline V gene has CDR1 SGHKS and CDR2 YYEKEE (reference sequence). The trim removed 4 bases at V and 4 bases at J, leaving 7 bases unmatched. The CDR3 DNA reads as TGTGCCAGCAGCCGTGGGACAGAAGGCTATGGCTACACCTTC. This sequence encodes CASSRGTEGYGYTF.